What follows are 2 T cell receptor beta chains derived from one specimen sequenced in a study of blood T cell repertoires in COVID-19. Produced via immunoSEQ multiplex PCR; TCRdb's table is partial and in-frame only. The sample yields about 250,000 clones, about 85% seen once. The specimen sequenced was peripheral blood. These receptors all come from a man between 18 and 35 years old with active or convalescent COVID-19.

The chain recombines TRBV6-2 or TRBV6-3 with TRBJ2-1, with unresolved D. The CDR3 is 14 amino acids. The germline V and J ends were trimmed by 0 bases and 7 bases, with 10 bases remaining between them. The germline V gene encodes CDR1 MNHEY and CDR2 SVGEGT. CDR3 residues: CASSYSIRSNEQFF. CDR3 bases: TGTGCCAGCAGTTACTCGATCCGGTCGAATGAGCAGTTCTTC.

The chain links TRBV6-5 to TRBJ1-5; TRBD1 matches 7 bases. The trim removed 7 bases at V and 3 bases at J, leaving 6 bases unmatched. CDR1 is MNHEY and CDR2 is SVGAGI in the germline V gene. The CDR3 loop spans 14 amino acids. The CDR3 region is CASTMTGNNQPQHF. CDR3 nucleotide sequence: TGTGCCAGCACCATGACAGGGAACAATCAGCCCCAGCATTTT.